The 12 T cell receptor beta chains below all came from one sample that was sequenced in a study of CD8+ T cells in alopecia areata. Reverse transcription of extracted RNA yielded cDNA, which provided the sequencing template. Profiled with immunoSEQ multiplex PCR; TCRdb holds only in-frame clones, not every one. The sample records about 97,000 clones, about three fifths being singletons. The sample's treatment: oral pan-JAK inhibitor, 5-10 mg twice daily. The sequencing used CD8+ T cells sorted from blood, collected between weeks 55 and 65, from a patient treated with tofacitinib. Receptor source: a human donor with alopecia areata.

The rearrangement joins TRBV6-5 to TRBJ2-3, with a possible D match to TRBD1 (5 bases). V was cut by 5 bases and J by 4 bases, with 13 bases left in between. CDR1 and CDR2 from the germline V gene are MNHEY and SVGAGI. The CDR3 runs 14 residues. The CDR3 DNA follows: TGTGCCAGCAGTGCCTGGGGCCAGGCAGATACGCAGTATTTT. Its translation is CASSAWGQADTQYF.

The chain is built from TRBV30 and TRBJ2-1; D ambiguous. CDR3 length: 14 amino acids. Germline V gene sequence: CDR1 GTSNPN, CDR2 SVGIG (reference sequence). V was clipped by 6 bases and J by 2 bases, with 14 bases between them. The CDR3 protein is CACRWGGTYNEQFF. CDR3 nucleotides: TGTGCCTGCCGCTGGGGTGGGACCTACAATGAGCAGTTCTTC.

This clone has a handful of counts. The V and J genes are TRBV7-8 and TRBJ2-7; 8 bases fit TRBD1. V trimming: 0 bases; J trimming: 12 bases; junction bases outside the gene matches: 7. The CDR3 covers 13 residues. CDR1 SGHVS and CDR2 FQNEAQ come from the germline V gene. The CDR3 region is CASSLALWTGSYF. The CDR3 nucleotides read TGTGCCAGCAGCTTAGCGTTATGGACAGGGTCGTACTTC.

The chain employs TRBV11-2 and TRBJ1-1; 8 bases line up with TRBD1. CDR1 and CDR2 (germline): SGHAT, FQNNGV. With V trimmed by 1 base and J by 1 base, 5 bases remained unmatched. CDR3 length: 16 residues. The DNA of the CDR3 is TGTGCCAGCAGCTTAGGACAGGGGAAAGGGAACACTGAAGCTTTCTTT. Amino acids: CASSLGQGKGNTEAFF.

The chain combines TRBV27 with TRBJ2-7; D tentatively reads TRBD1 or TRBD2 (5 bases each). The V and J ends lost 2 bases and 0 bases respectively, with 8 bases between them. The CDR3 loop spans 14 amino acids. Germline loops: CDR1 MNHEY, CDR2 SMNVEV (reference sequence). The CDR3 is CASSLGGSSYEQYF. The CDR3 region has the DNA TGTGCCAGCAGTTTAGGGGGTAGCTCCTACGAGCAGTACTTC.

The chain couples TRBV20-1 to TRBJ2-1; D gene ambiguous. Per the germline V gene, CDR1 is DFQATT and CDR2 is SNEGSKA (reference sequence). Trimming removed 5 bases at V and 8 bases at J, with 7 bases between. The CDR3 sequence is 10 residues long. In DNA form, the CDR3 reads TGCAGTGCTTGGAGCGATGAGCAGTTCTTC. Translation: CSAWSDEQFF.

The sample holds a few counts of this clone. This chain connects TRBV5-1 to TRBJ2-5; D remains unclear. With 7 bases removed from V and 2 bases from J, the gap between germline ends came to 15 bases. Germline values: CDR1 SGHRS, CDR2 YFSETQ. The CDR3 runs 14 residues. The CDR3 nucleotides read TGCGCCAGCGGAGCTTGGATGGGACAAGAGACCCAGTACTTC. Its protein is CASGAWMGQETQYF.

The rearrangement uses TRBV6-5 and TRBJ2-3; tentatively, D is TRBD1 (6 bases). Trimming took off 8 bases at V and 5 bases at J, with 8 bases between the two ends. The length of the CDR3 is 11 residues. Germline V gives CDR1 MNHEY, CDR2 SVGAGI. The CDR3 reads CASGGGDTQYF. CDR3 DNA: TGTGCCAGCGGGGGCGGAGATACGCAGTATTTT.

The chain uses TRBV29-1 and TRBJ2-1, with no clear D. V was clipped by 1 base and J by 7 bases, with 8 bases between them. The germline gives CDR1 SQVTM, CDR2 ANQGSEA. This CDR3 spans 12 amino acids. The CDR3 here is CSVEGHTNEQFF. Written as DNA, the CDR3 is TGCAGCGTTGAAGGACATACGAATGAGCAGTTCTTC.

The rearrangement joins TRBV28 to TRBJ1-1; D not certain. This CDR3 is 11 amino acids long. Germline CDR1 reads MDHEN; CDR2 reads SYDVKM. V was pared by 3 bases and J by 7 bases, with 6 bases between. CDR3: CASSFSNEAFF. CDR3 DNA sequence: TGTGCCAGCAGTTTTTCGAATGAAGCTTTCTTT.

The chain employs TRBV2 and TRBJ2-6; 7 nucleotides match TRBD1. CDR1 and CDR2 (germline): SNHLY, FYNNEI. CDR3 size: 19 residues. The V and J ends lost 3 bases and 2 bases, in that order; junction bases with no gene match: 13. The CDR3 DNA is TGTGCCAGCAGTGAGGTACAGGGGAGTATTTTGGCTGGGGCCAACGTCCTGACTTTC. It specifies CASSEVQGSILAGANVLTF.

In this sample, this clone turned up once. The chain links TRBV27 to TRBJ2-7, with TRBD2 as a possible D gene (6 bases). The germline CDR1 and CDR2 sequences are MNHEY and SMNVEV (reference sequence). V was trimmed by 0 bases and J by 2 bases, leaving 8 bases between them. The CDR3 totals 14 residues. CDR3: CASSLSAGTYEQYF. The CDR3, as DNA: TGTGCCAGCAGTTTATCGGCGGGGACCTACGAGCAGTACTTC.